This T cell receptor (beta chain) was found in a study of blood T cell repertoires in COVID-19. Background on the study: Specimens from acute and convalescent COVID-19 originated in the United States, Italy and Spain. T cells, B-cell-depleted T cells, or PBMCs provided the cDNA or gDNA that served as material.

Source study methods: Amplifying reference gene primers gave estimates of nucleated cell counts. Profiling relied on immunoSEQ multiplex PCR, and the TCRdb table lists in-frame clones only, not all of them. The V and J calls and clone size were taken over from that table, and D and trimming were inferred from the DNA. The data hold fewer than 70,000 clones, with more than 75% observed a single time. The V gene end was trimmed by 9 bases and the J gene end by 4 bases; junction bases not matched to a gene: 8. This CDR3 region has 14 residues. CDR1 is LNHNV and CDR2 is YYDKDF in the germline V gene (reference sequence).

The sequenced material came from peripheral blood. The V and J genes are TRBV15 and TRBJ1-2, with 10 bases identical to TRBD1. The TCR comes from a man in his sixties with active or convalescent COVID-19. The chain's CDR3 is CATSTGQGSYGYTF. The CDR3 DNA follows: TGTGCCACGAGTACGGGACAGGGGAGCTATGGCTACACCTTC.